A few counts support the clone carrying this TCR beta chain. Antigen unknown. Time point in this sample: patch test 1, 2 weeks after DPC sensitization. The treatment is: therapeutic diphenylcyclopropenone sensitization with weekly scalp DPC. These data come from a study of human T cells and chemical hapten exposure. Overall study findings and caveats: TCRs at high frequency, those above 1 in 1000, did not change with DPC sensitization. Expanded TCR sets contained significantly more large CDR3 similarity clusters than controls. Since the donors had alopecia, their immune response may not be the same as that of healthy people.

The CDR3 sequence is 15 residues long. Germline V gene lookup returns CDR1 ENHRY and CDR2 SYGVKD. The V and J ends lost 2 bases and 4 bases, in that order; junction bases with no gene match: 6. TCRdb analysed the RACE reads with MiXCR anew, one entry per CDR3 protein. The data contain some 80,000 distinct CDR3 sequences, around a tenth of them singletons. The chain combines TRBV10-3 with TRBJ2-3; 7 bases map to TRBD2. This sample comprised whole blood, obtained in connection with sensitization to the hapten diphenylcyclopropenone (DPC). The receptor was derived from a woman aged 45-65 years with alopecia areata. Some clones in this sample may be carry-over from other donors' samples. CDR3 sequence: CAISEPNAGADTQYF. The CDR3, as DNA: TGTGCCATCAGTGAGCCCAATGCGGGGGCAGATACGCAGTATTTT.